These T cell receptor beta chains were read from a single sample in a study of blood T cell repertoires in COVID-19. Sequencing used immunoSEQ multiplex PCR; TCRdb keeps in-frame clones, though not all of them. Of about 90,000 clones in the sample, 80% were seen once. Sequencing input: peripheral blood. The source of these receptors is a woman in her sixties or seventies with acute or convalescent COVID-19. Both conserved end residues are part of each CDR3. Fields, in order: CDR3 length, D gene, clone size, V gene, J gene, CDR3 DNA, CDR3 protein. D genes are given only for firm matches. Size values are once, few and many counts, or a class for expanded clones, and some rows have none.

>14|-|-|TRBV28|TRBJ1-5
TGTGCCAGCAACACCCCACGGAGGGGACAGCCCCAGCATTTT
CASNTPRRGQPQHF
>14|-|once|TRBV7-8|TRBJ1-6
TGTGCCAGCAGTTCCAGTCTTAAGAATTCACCCCTCCACTTT
CASSSSLKNSPLHF
>14|TRBD1|-|TRBV6-2/TRBV6-3|TRBJ2-3
TGTGCCAGCAGTACGACAGGGCCACAGACTACGCAGTATTTT
CASSTTGPQTTQYF
>15|TRBD1|-|TRBV4-1|TRBJ1-4
TGCGCCAGCAGCCAAGATTGGACAGGAGTGAAAAAACTGTTTTTT
CASSQDWTGVKKLFF
>15|-|-|TRBV19|TRBJ1-5
TGTGCCAGTAGAACCCCAGGGGCCGTCAATCAGCCCCAGCATTTT
CASRTPGAVNQPQHF
>16|TRBD2|-|TRBV5-1|TRBJ2-7
TGCGCCAGCAGCTTCCGACTAGCGGGGGGAACCTACGAGCAGTACTTC
CASSFRLAGGTYEQYF
>16|-|-|TRBV11-2|TRBJ2-7
TGTGCCAGCAGCGAGCGCCATGCGACAGGCTCGTACGAGCAGTACTTC
CASSERHATGSYEQYF
>18|TRBD2|-|TRBV13|TRBJ2-2
TGTGCCAGCAGCTTAGTGTCCCTAGCGGGAACTAACACCGGGGAGCTGTTTTTT
CASSLVSLAGTNTGELFF
>13|TRBD1|once|TRBV19|TRBJ2-7
TGTGCCAGTAGTATGTACAGGGGACACGAGCAGTACTTC
CASSMYRGHEQYF
>14|TRBD2|-|TRBV6-5|TRBJ2-5
TGTGCCAGCAGTTTACGAGCGGGGGGGGAGACCCAGTACTTC
CASSLRAGGETQYF
>15|TRBD1|-|TRBV6-2/TRBV6-3|TRBJ1-3
TGTGCCAGCAGTTGGGACAGCCACTCTGGAAACACCATATATTTT
CASSWDSHSGNTIYF
>15|-|-|TRBV12-1|TRBJ2-7
TGTGCCAGCAGCTTAGAGCGGGATTTCCCCTACGAGCAGTACTTC
CASSLERDFPYEQYF
>17|TRBD2|-|TRBV5-4|TRBJ2-3
TGTGCCAGCAGCTTACCGGGACTAGCGGGAGGTAGAGATACGCAGTATTTT
CASSLPGLAGGRDTQYF
>14|-|-|TRBV5-4|TRBJ1-1
TGTGCCAGCAGCTTGGAGCGGTTTTTCACTGAAGCTTTCTTT
CASSLERFFTEAFF
>16|TRBD1|-|TRBV9|TRBJ2-7
TGTGCCAGCAGCGTAGTGCCCTCGGGACAGGGTGGCGAGCAGTACTTC
CASSVVPSGQGGEQYF
>15|-|-|TRBV2|TRBJ2-3
TGTGCCAGCAGGAGGAACGGCTTGAGCACAGATACGCAGTATTTT
CASRRNGLSTDTQYF
>20|-|-|TRBV7-9|TRBJ2-1
TGTGCCAGTAGCAAACAAGGGCTTCGGGATCGTGGCGGGTCCTACAATGAGCAGTTCTTC
CASSKQGLRDRGGSYNEQFF
>13|-|-|TRBV12-3/TRBV12-4|TRBJ2-3
TGTGCCAGCAGTTTAGGTTTCGGTGATACGCAGTATTTT
CASSLGFGDTQYF
>13|-|-|TRBV27|TRBJ1-6
TGTGCCAGCAGTTTGGGAGGCATTTCACCCCTCCACTTT
CASSLGGISPLHF
>16|TRBD2|-|TRBV10-1|TRBJ2-1
TGCGCCAGCAGTGTTTGGTGGGAGGGCCGATGCAATGAGCAGTTCTTC
CASSVWWEGRCNEQFF
>17|TRBD1|-|TRBV7-2|TRBJ1-6
TGTGCCAGCAGCCCCCGGACAGGGACGTCGGATAATTCACCCCTCCACTTT
CASSPRTGTSDNSPLHF
>15|-|-|TRBV27|TRBJ2-1
TGTGCCAGCAGTCCCAGACAGAACTCCTACAATGAGCAGTTCTTC
CASSPRQNSYNEQFF
>15|TRBD1|-|TRBV7-2|TRBJ2-3
TGTGCCAGCAGCTCCGAAGGGACAGGGCAAGATACGCAGTATTTT
CASSSEGTGQDTQYF
>13|TRBD1|-|TRBV5-5|TRBJ2-7
TGTGCCAGCAGCACGACAGGGGTTTACGAGCAGTACTTC
CASSTTGVYEQYF
>12|-|-|TRBV5-1|TRBJ1-2
TGCGCCAGCAGCCCAACTTCGGATGGCTACACCTTC
CASSPTSDGYTF
>13|TRBD1|-|TRBV9|TRBJ1-1
TGTGCCAGCAGCTTCGGACAGGGGACTGAAGCTTTCTTT
CASSFGQGTEAFF
>12|-|-|TRBV2|TRBJ2-7
TGTGCCAGCAAAGATAGCGGCTACGAGCAGTACTTC
CASKDSGYEQYF
>16|TRBD2|-|TRBV28|TRBJ2-7
TGTGCCAGCAGTTTAATAGGCCAGCGGGGATCCTTAAAGCAGTACTTC
CASSLIGQRGSLKQYF
>14|-|-|TRBV7-9|TRBJ2-2
TGTGCCAGCAGCGCCCGGGACTCCTACGGGGAGCTGTTTTTT
CASSARDSYGELFF
>15|TRBD1|-|TRBV30|TRBJ1-5
TGTGCCTGGAGTACAGGGACAGGGGCCGATCAGCCCCAGCATTTT
CAWSTGTGADQPQHF
>13|TRBD1|once|TRBV30|TRBJ2-5
TGTGCCTGGACGCGACAGGGTCAAGAGACCCAGTACTTC
CAWTRQGQETQYF
>12|-|-|TRBV5-1|TRBJ2-1
TGCGCCAACAGCTTAAAGGGGAATGAGCAGTTCTTC
CANSLKGNEQFF
>14|-|-|TRBV20-1|TRBJ2-4
TGCAGTGCTAGTGTCCCAGGGTCCAAAAACATTCAGTACTTC
CSASVPGSKNIQYF
>14|-|-|TRBV7-8|TRBJ1-1
TGTGCCAGCAGCCGAGACAGCTTGAACACTGAAGCTTTCTTT
CASSRDSLNTEAFF
>16|TRBD2|-|TRBV7-9|TRBJ2-7
TGTGCCAGCAGCTTAGATAGGTCTAGCGGGAGTTACGAGCAGTACTTC
CASSLDRSSGSYEQYF
>14|TRBD1|-|TRBV6-2/TRBV6-3|TRBJ1-1
TGTGCCAGCAGTTACGTACAGGGGAGAACTGAAGCTTTCTTT
CASSYVQGRTEAFF
>12|-|-|TRBV3-1/TRBV3-2|TRBJ1-2
TGTGCCAGCAGCCAAGGAGTTAATGGCTACACCTTC
CASSQGVNGYTF
>14|TRBD2|-|TRBV16|TRBJ2-1
TGTGCCAGCAGCCAGTTAGCGGGTGGTAATGAGCAGTTCTTC
CASSQLAGGNEQFF
>14|TRBD1|-|TRBV4-2|TRBJ1-2
TGTGCCAGCAGCCAAGGAACAGGGGACTATGGCTACACCTTC
CASSQGTGDYGYTF
>12|-|-|TRBV28|TRBJ2-5
TGTGCCAGCAGGGGGCCGTTAGAGACCCAGTACTTC
CASRGPLETQYF
>13|-|-|TRBV29-1|TRBJ1-5
TGCAGCGTTGAAGGGGGGGTCGATCAGCCCCAGCATTTT
CSVEGGVDQPQHF
>17|TRBD1|-|TRBV7-9|TRBJ2-3
TGTGCCAGCAGCAAGCCGGGACAGGGGACTAGCACAGATACGCAGTATTTT
CASSKPGQGTSTDTQYF
>15|-|-|TRBV7-8|TRBJ1-2
TGTGCCAGCAGCTTAGGGGGGGGACAACACTATGGCTACACCTTC
CASSLGGGQHYGYTF
>11|-|-|TRBV6-5|TRBJ2-1
TGTGCCAGCAGTTACAACTCGCAGCAGTTCTTC
CASSYNSQQFF
>14|TRBD2|-|TRBV28|TRBJ2-2
TGTGCCAGCAGCCCAGCGGGAAGCACCGGGGAGCTGTTTTTT
CASSPAGSTGELFF
>15|TRBD1|few|TRBV5-4|TRBJ1-1
TGTGCCAGCAGCTTGGCAGGGGGTCTGAACACTGAAGCTTTCTTT
CASSLAGGLNTEAFF
>16|-|-|TRBV5-1|TRBJ2-1
TGCGCCAGCAGCTTGGAACTAGCCAGCTCCTACAATGAGCAGTTCTTC
CASSLELASSYNEQFF
>12|-|-|TRBV29-1|TRBJ1-5
TGCAGCGTTGGTAATAGCAATCAGCCCCAGCATTTT
CSVGNSNQPQHF
>18|-|-|TRBV27|TRBJ2-5
TGTGCCAGCAGTTTAGGCTGGGCTGGATCTATCCGAGAAGAGACCCAGTACTTC
CASSLGWAGSIREETQYF
>15|-|-|TRBV7-2|TRBJ2-2
TGTGCCAGCAGCTTAGGGAGGGGATTTACCGGGGAGCTGTTTTTT
CASSLGRGFTGELFF
>14|TRBD1|few|TRBV6-6|TRBJ2-1
TGTGCCAGTCAGACAGGGACCTACTACAATGAGCAGTTCTTC
CASQTGTYYNEQFF
>15|-|-|TRBV7-8|TRBJ2-1
TGTGCCAGCAGCCAACGAGCCTTTACTTACAATGAGCAGTTCTTC
CASSQRAFTYNEQFF
>14|TRBD1|-|TRBV27|TRBJ2-7
TGTGCCAGCAGTAGTTGGGACAGGTCCTACGAGCAGTACTTC
CASSSWDRSYEQYF
>14|-|-|TRBV28|TRBJ1-5
TGTGCCAGCCGTGGGGGAGGGGGTAATCAGCCCCAGCATTTT
CASRGGGGNQPQHF
>15|-|-|TRBV5-1|TRBJ1-6
TGCGCCAGCAGCTTGGAGGCAGGGAAGGATTCACCCCTCCACTTT
CASSLEAGKDSPLHF
>17|TRBD1|-|TRBV19|TRBJ2-1
TGTGCCAGTAGCCAATATACCCGACCGGGACAGGGCAATGAGCAGTTCTTC
CASSQYTRPGQGNEQFF
>14|TRBD1|-|TRBV5-1|TRBJ2-2
TGCGCCAGCAGCCGACAGGGTATGGCCGGGGAGCTGTTTTTT
CASSRQGMAGELFF